This section outlines one TCR beta chain sequence together with its context. This entry belongs to a study of cytomegalovirus exposure and HLA in healthy donors. V shed 0 bases, J shed 4 bases, and the junction held 4 bases outside the gene matches. The CDR3 runs 15 residues. CDR1 SGHRS and CDR2 YFSETQ come from the germline V gene. In the PCR, 60 Vbeta and 13 Jbeta primers were used. Sequencing was performed with immunoSEQ multiplex PCR; in TCRdb, only in-frame clones are kept and a portion is missing. The sample holds roughly 160,000 clones, about 80% seen once. Input material: PBMCs. The gene calls are TRBV5-1 and TRBJ2-1; 7 positions agree with TRBD2. The receptor's source is a man in his fifties in good health and CMV-seropositive. This chain's CDR3 is CASSLVGGSYNEQFF. CDR3 coding DNA: TGCGCCAGCAGCTTGGTCGGGGGGAGTTACAATGAGCAGTTCTTC.